This passage covers 15 T cell receptor beta chains from one sample sequenced in a study of blood T cell repertoires in COVID-19. Clones were sequenced by immunoSEQ multiplex PCR, and TCRdb holds only the in-frame ones, with some missing. There are 250,000 to 350,000 clones in the sample; about 89% occur only once, and around 0.84% lies in the top ten. Sequencing was performed on peripheral blood. The receptor source for this set is a man younger than 45 with acute or convalescent COVID-19.

The chain joins TRBV20-1 to TRBJ1-4; the D gene is possibly TRBD1 (6 bases). Germline V CDR1 and CDR2: DFQATT, SNEGSKA (reference sequence). This CDR3 region has 14 residues. Between the trimmed V and J ends, which lost 3 bases and 2 bases, there was a span of 10 bases. The CDR3 loop reads CSASTGWTNEKLFF. The CDR3 DNA follows: TGCAGTGCTAGTACAGGGTGGACTAATGAAAAACTGTTTTTT.

This chain connects TRBV5-1 to TRBJ1-5; tentatively, D is TRBD1 (6 bases). Germline-derived CDR1 and CDR2 are SGHRS and YFSETQ. Trimming cost V 5 bases and J 0 bases, with 18 bases left between them. The CDR3 extends over 17 amino acids. Here the CDR3 reads CASSQGPSEVSNQPQHF. The CDR3 coding sequence is TGCGCCAGCAGTCAGGGGCCCTCTGAGGTTAGCAATCAGCCCCAGCATTTT.

The rearrangement joins TRBV6-6 to TRBJ1-3, with D possibly TRBD1 on 5 matching bases. Trimming took off 3 bases at V and 0 bases at J, with 9 bases between the two ends. CDR1 is MNHNY, CDR2 SVGAGI, per germline (reference sequence). The CDR3 is made up of 15 amino acids. CDR3 DNA sequence: TGTGCCAGCAGTTATAACAGGAACTCTGGAAACACCATATATTTT. Translating gives CASSYNRNSGNTIYF.

CDR3 protein: CASSVEYRAVYGYTF. Written as DNA, the CDR3 is TGTGCCAGCAGCGTAGAGTACAGGGCCGTCTATGGCTACACCTTC. The V and J genes are TRBV9 and TRBJ1-2; D may be TRBD1 (6 bases). CDR1 SGDLS and CDR2 YYNGEE come from the germline V gene. The CDR3 covers 15 residues. Trimming cost V 0 bases and J 4 bases, with 13 bases left between them.

Only one count was recorded for this clone. The rearrangement joins TRBV2 to TRBJ2-3, with 10 bases fitting TRBD2. This CDR3 has 15 amino acids. Losses at the gene ends were 6 bases for V and 0 bases for J; bases not matched to a gene: 3. Looked up from germline, CDR1 is SNHLY and CDR2 is FYNNEI. CDR3 in amino acids: CASSLAGVSTDTQYF. The DNA for the CDR3 is TGTGCCAGCAGCCTAGCGGGAGTTAGCACAGATACGCAGTATTTT.

The J gene is TRBJ1-1, the V gene TRBV5-1; no clear D. CDR1 is SGHRS, CDR2 YFSETQ, per germline. This CDR3 spans 14 amino acids. Trimming shortened V by 0 bases and J by 4 bases, and 10 bases separated the two germline ends. The CDR3 loop is CASSLADGVTEAFF. The CDR3 DNA reads as TGCGCCAGCAGCTTGGCGGACGGGGTCACTGAAGCTTTCTTT. The complete variable domain, with remaining parts taken from reference TRBV5-1 and TRBJ1-1, reads KAGVTQTPRYLIKTRGQQVTLSCSPISGHRSVSWYQQTPGQGLQFLFEYFSETQRNKGNFPGRFSGRQFSNSRSEMNVSTLELGDSALYLCASSLADGVTEAFFGQGTRLTVV.

The rearrangement joins TRBV28 to TRBJ1-3; TRBD1 aligns across 9 bases. In germline, CDR1 is MDHEN, CDR2 SYDVKM. Trimming cost V 5 bases and J 8 bases; bases outside gene matches: 7. The CDR3 extends over 14 amino acids. CDR3 nucleotides: TGTGCCAGCAGTCGTACAGGGGGCGGGTACACCATATATTTT. Translating it yields CASSRTGGGYTIYF.

This chain uses TRBV3-1 (or the pseudogene TRBV3-2) with TRBJ2-4; D is unresolved. The V end lost 9 bases, the J end lost 0 bases, and 15 bases lay between the germline ends. Germline V lookup: CDR1 LGHDT, CDR2 YNNKEL (reference sequence). The CDR3 is 15 amino acids. DNA of the CDR3: TGTGCCAGTGGGCTGGGCCGAATAGCCAAAAACATTCAGTACTTC. Protein: CASGLGRIAKNIQYF.

The rearrangement uses TRBV3-1 (or the pseudogene TRBV3-2) and TRBJ1-2, with a weak D call TRBD1 (5 bases). V lost 4 bases, J lost 7 bases, and 16 bases lay in between. The germline CDR1 and CDR2 sequences are LGHDT and YNNKEL (reference sequence). The CDR3 contains 14 residues. The CDR3 loop is CASSPPGIHGGYTF. CDR3 in DNA: TGTGCCAGCAGCCCGCCAGGGATTCACGGTGGCTACACCTTC.

This chain joins TRBV3-1 (or the pseudogene TRBV3-2) and TRBJ1-6; D gene ambiguous. Deletions cut 3 bases from V and 15 bases from J, with 18 bases between. Germline V gene lookup returns CDR1 LGHDT and CDR2 YNNKEL (reference sequence). CDR3 length: 14 amino acids. The CDR3 loop is CASSHGSPNALLHF. CDR3 bases: TGTGCCAGCAGCCACGGGTCGCCTAATGCTCTCCTCCACTTT.

The chain couples TRBV27 to TRBJ2-7; 10 bases fit TRBD2. After removal of 0 bases from V and 4 bases from J, the junction contained 9 bases not matched to a gene. CDR1 is MNHEY, CDR2 SMNVEV, per germline (reference sequence). This CDR3 is built from 17 residues. The CDR3 sequence: CASSLSAGLADIYEQYF. Here the CDR3 DNA reads TGTGCCAGCAGTTTATCGGCCGGACTAGCGGACATATACGAGCAGTACTTC.

The rearrangement uses TRBV7-2 and TRBJ2-7, with 14 bases identical to TRBD2. The V and J ends lost 1 base and 2 bases, in that order; junction bases with no gene match: 1. CDR3 length: 16 amino acids. The germline V gene encodes CDR1 SGHTA and CDR2 FQGNSA. CDR3 in amino acids: CASSLGLAGGPYEQYF. Written as DNA, the CDR3 is TGTGCCAGCAGCTTAGGACTAGCGGGGGGGCCCTACGAGCAGTACTTC.

The J gene is TRBJ1-1, the V gene TRBV11-1; TRBD1 matches at 9 bases. Trimming cost V 5 bases and J 7 bases; bases outside gene matches: 14. Germline lookup yields CDR1 SGHAT and CDR2 FQDESV (reference sequence). This CDR3 contains 16 residues. The CDR3, as DNA: TGTGCCAGCAGCAGCGACGTCCCGACAGGGGGGTTTGAAGCTTTCTTT. Its translation: CASSSDVPTGGFEAFF.

The chain joins TRBV29-1 to TRBJ1-1; D not certain. The CDR3 has 14 residues. Germline CDR1 is SQVTM and CDR2 is ANQGSEA. Trimming removed 7 bases from V and 2 bases from J, with 17 bases in between. The CDR3 region is CSARKDWENTEAFF. The DNA for the CDR3 is TGCAGCGCTAGAAAGGACTGGGAAAACACTGAAGCTTTCTTT.

The V call is TRBV27, the J call TRBJ1-1; 7 positions agree with TRBD1. CDR1 is MNHEY and CDR2 is SMNVEV in the germline V gene (reference sequence). V lost 6 bases and J lost 1; bases outside the gene matches: 2. The CDR3 sequence is 13 residues long. The DNA for the CDR3 is TGTGCCAGCAGAAGACAGGGGAACACTGAAGCTTTCTTT. Amino acids: CASRRQGNTEAFF.